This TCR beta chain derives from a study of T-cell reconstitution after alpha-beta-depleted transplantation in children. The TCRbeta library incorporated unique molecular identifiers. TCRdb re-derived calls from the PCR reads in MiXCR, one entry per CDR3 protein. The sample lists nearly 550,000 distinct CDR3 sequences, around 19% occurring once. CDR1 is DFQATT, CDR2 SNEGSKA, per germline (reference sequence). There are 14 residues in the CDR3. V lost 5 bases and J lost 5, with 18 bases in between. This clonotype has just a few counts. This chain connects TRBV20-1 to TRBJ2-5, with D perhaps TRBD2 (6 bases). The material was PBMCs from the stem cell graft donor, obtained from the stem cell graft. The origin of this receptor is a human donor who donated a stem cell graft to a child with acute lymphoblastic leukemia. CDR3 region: CSAPMEGFGETQYF. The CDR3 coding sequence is TGCAGTGCTCCGATGGAGGGGTTTGGGGAGACCCAGTACTTC.